These 21 T cell receptor beta chains share one sample of origin, sequenced in a study of blood T cell repertoires in COVID-19. The method was immunoSEQ multiplex PCR; TCRdb's version includes in-frame clones alone and lacks a portion of them. The sample lists 95,000 to 110,000 clones; roughly nine tenths were seen once. The sample consisted of peripheral blood. These receptor sequences come from a man aged 35 to 55 with active or convalescent COVID-19.

The CDR3 bases are TGCGCCAGCAGCTTGGCCCCACTCACAGATACGCAGTATTTT. Its translation is CASSLAPLTDTQYF. The chain combines TRBV5-1 with TRBJ2-3; D ambiguous. The CDR3 sequence is 14 residues long. The V end was cut by 0 bases, the J end by 2 bases, with 7 bases between. Looked up from germline, CDR1 is SGHRS and CDR2 is YFSETQ.

This chain uses TRBV21-1 with TRBJ2-5; the table calls TRBD2, which could not be checked here. TRBV21-1 is termed a pseudogene. The CDR3 covers 13 residues. CDR3 sequence: CAIGNGGLETQYF. CDR3 bases: TGTGCTATCGGAAACGGGGGGTTAGAGACCCAGTACTTC.

The J gene is TRBJ1-4, the V gene TRBV27; the match to TRBD1 covers 10 bases. Unmatched junction bases numbered 3, after V lost 0 bases and J lost 5 bases. The germline gives CDR1 MNHEY, CDR2 SMNVEV (reference sequence). CDR3 size: 16 residues. The CDR3: CASSLSRGQGNEKLFF. CDR3 in DNA: TGTGCCAGCAGTTTATCGCGGGGACAGGGGAATGAAAAACTGTTTTTT.

The chain couples TRBV4-1 to TRBJ1-3; TRBD1 matches 7 bases. This CDR3 has 15 amino acids. The germline V gene encodes CDR1 MGHRA and CDR2 YSYEKL. The V segment lost 2 bases and the J segment 2 bases; nucleotides outside the gene matches: 3. The CDR3 DNA sequence: TGCGCCAGCAGCCAACGTACAGGGGCTGGAAACACCATATATTTT. It translates to CASSQRTGAGNTIYF.

This clone was recorded once. V and J are TRBV5-1 and TRBJ1-1; 8 nucleotides align to TRBD1. J lost 6 bases, V lost 4 bases, and 5 bases had no gene match. The CDR3 sequence is 13 residues long. Germline assignment: CDR1 SGHRS and CDR2 YFSETQ. The DNA for the CDR3 is TGCGCCAGCAGCCCCCTGACAGGGGCTGAAGCTTTCTTT. This translates into CASSPLTGAEAFF.

The J gene is TRBJ2-2, the V gene TRBV6-5; tentatively, D is TRBD2 (5 bases). V was clipped by 1 base and J by 6 bases, with 9 bases between them. The CDR3 is 14 residues long. Germline lookup yields CDR1 MNHEY and CDR2 SVGAGI. CDR3 loop: CASSYWSGPGELFF. In nucleotides, the CDR3 is TGTGCCAGCAGTTACTGGAGCGGACCCGGGGAGCTGTTTTTT.

The sample holds one count of this clone. This chain joins TRBV27 and TRBJ2-7; D is unresolved. Trimming took 3 bases from V and 5 from J, leaving 8 bases between them. This CDR3 comprises 12 residues. The germline CDR1 and CDR2 sequences are MNHEY and SMNVEV (reference sequence). The CDR3 bases are TGTGCCAGCAGTTTGATAGGAGACGAGCAGTACTTC. Translating gives CASSLIGDEQYF.

The chain has TRBV30 and TRBJ2-7; weak D call: TRBD1 (6 bases). Trimming removed 2 bases from V and 2 bases from J, with 19 bases in between. CDR1 is GTSNPN, CDR2 SVGIG, per germline (reference sequence). The CDR3 extends over 16 amino acids. The CDR3 reads CAWSHYGVRDTYEQYF. CDR3 bases: TGTGCCTGGAGTCATTACGGCGTCAGGGACACCTACGAGCAGTACTTC.

The chain employs TRBV27 and TRBJ2-6; TRBD1 agrees at 7 bases. There are 17 residues in the CDR3. Trimming took 3 bases from V and 3 from J; bases not matched to a gene: 8. Germline CDR1 is MNHEY and CDR2 is SMNVEV (reference sequence). The CDR3 DNA reads as TGTGCCAGCAGTTTTAGGACAGGTAATGATGGGGCCAACGTCCTGACTTTC. It encodes CASSFRTGNDGANVLTF.

The V call is TRBV30, the J call TRBJ2-7, with a possible D match to TRBD2 (5 bases). Germline V gene lookup returns CDR1 GTSNPN and CDR2 SVGIG (reference sequence). The CDR3 runs 12 residues. Trimming stripped 7 bases from V and 3 bases from J, with 13 bases between. The CDR3 region has the DNA TGTGCCTACGACATGGGGAGCTACGAGCAGTACTTC. This sequence encodes CAYDMGSYEQYF.

J is TRBJ2-5 and V is TRBV19, with TRBD2 matching 12 bases. Germline V gene data show CDR1 as LNHDA and CDR2 as SQIVND (reference sequence). The CDR3 sequence is 18 residues long. V was pared by 5 bases and J by 1 base, with 11 bases of the junction left unmatched. Here the CDR3 DNA reads TGTGCCAGTAGTCTACGACTAGCGGGAGTAACAGCCCAAGAGACCCAGTACTTC. As protein: CASSLRLAGVTAQETQYF.

V usage is TRBV29-1 and J usage is TRBJ2-5; TRBD2 aligns across 7 bases. CDR3 length: 12 amino acids. Germline CDR1 SQVTM, CDR2 ANQGSEA. The junction had 6 bases not matched to a gene; V was cut back by 4 bases and J by 7 bases. The CDR3 sequence is CSVAREVGTQYF. The CDR3, as DNA: TGCAGCGTTGCTCGGGAGGTAGGGACCCAGTACTTC. The variable domain in full, completed from reference TRBV29-1 and TRBJ2-5, reads SAVISQKPSRDICQRGTSLTIQCQVDSQVTMMFWYRQQPGQSLTLIATANQGSEATYESGFVIDKFPISRPNLTFSTLTVSNMSPEDSSIYLCSVAREVGTQYFGPGTRLLVL.

V is TRBV5-1 and J is TRBJ1-2, with TRBD1 matching 9 bases. The V gene end was trimmed by 2 bases and the J gene end by 0 bases; junction bases not matched to a gene: 5. Germline V gives CDR1 SGHRS, CDR2 YFSETQ. This CDR3 has 16 amino acids. CDR3 coding DNA: TGCGCCAGCAGCTTAGAGGGACAGGGAACTAACTATGGCTACACCTTC. As protein: CASSLEGQGTNYGYTF.

V gene TRBV7-2 combines with J gene TRBJ1-5, with D uncertain. CDR1 and CDR2 from the germline V gene are SGHTA and FQGNSA. This CDR3 has 15 residues. Trimming removed 5 bases from V and 0 bases from J, with 11 bases in between. CDR3 amino acids: CASSKTVNSNQPQHF. CDR3 coding DNA: TGTGCCAGCAGCAAAACGGTAAATAGCAATCAGCCCCAGCATTTT.

V gene TRBV19 combines with J gene TRBJ2-1, with 7 nucleotides matching TRBD2. The CDR3 extends over 13 amino acids. CDR1 LNHDA and CDR2 SQIVND come from the germline V gene (reference sequence). The V gene end was trimmed by 6 bases and the J gene end by 6 bases; junction bases not matched to a gene: 5. The DNA of the CDR3 is TGTGCCAGTAGGTTGAGCGGGGTCAATGAGCAGTTCTTC. This gives the protein CASRLSGVNEQFF.

The chain combines TRBV27 with TRBJ1-6; 9 bases line up with TRBD1. Trimming cost V 4 bases and J 10 bases; bases outside gene matches: 5. Looked up from germline, CDR1 is MNHEY and CDR2 is SMNVEV (reference sequence). The CDR3 consists of 14 residues. The CDR3: CASSSGTGNSPLHF. The CDR3 DNA sequence: TGTGCCAGCAGTTCCGGGACAGGGAACTCACCCCTCCACTTT.

V and J are TRBV6-1 and TRBJ1-2; 7 bases line up with TRBD1. V gave up 0 bases and J gave up 2 bases; unmatched junction bases: 6. Germline CDR1 reads MNHNS; CDR2 reads SASEGT. The CDR3 totals 16 residues. The CDR3 protein is CASSEAGGARNYGYTF. The CDR3 DNA follows: TGTGCCAGCAGTGAAGCAGGGGGCGCTCGAAACTATGGCTACACCTTC.

The CDR3 DNA reads as TGTGCCAGCAGCTACGCAGGACTACGGGGCACCGGGGAGCTGTTTTTT. Translated: CASSYAGLRGTGELFF. The J gene is TRBJ2-2, the V gene TRBV11-2; D perhaps matches TRBD2 (6 bases). This CDR3 has 16 residues. V shed 4 bases and J shed 4 bases, with 16 bases lying between them. In germline, CDR1 is SGHAT, CDR2 FQNNGV. The complete variable domain, with remaining parts taken from reference TRBV11-2 and TRBJ2-2, reads EAGVAQSPRYKIIEKRQSVAFWCNPISGHATLYWYQQILGQGPKLLIQFQNNGVVDDSQLPKDRFSAERLKGVDSTLKIQPAKLEDSAVYLCASSYAGLRGTGELFFGEGSRLTVL.

The CDR3 DNA sequence: TGTGCCAGCAGTTTCGGGACAGGCTCCTACGAGCAGTACTTC. It encodes CASSFGTGSYEQYF. The chain joins TRBV27 to TRBJ2-7, with 8 bases aligning to TRBD1. This CDR3 has 14 residues. The germline V gene has CDR1 MNHEY and CDR2 SMNVEV (reference sequence). Losses at the gene ends were 3 bases for V and 0 bases for J; bases not matched to a gene: 1.

The CDR3 nucleotides read TGTGCCAGCAGCCCGCCCTACAGGGGCCAAGTAACCGGGGAGCTGTTTTTT. It specifies CASSPPYRGQVTGELFF. The chain employs TRBV5-5 and TRBJ2-2, with 7 bases that match TRBD1. The CDR3 has 17 residues. The trim removed 4 bases at V and 5 bases at J, leaving 14 bases unmatched. Per the germline V gene, CDR1 is SGHKS and CDR2 is YYEKEE (reference sequence). The complete variable domain, with remaining parts taken from reference TRBV5-5 and TRBJ2-2, reads DAGVTQSPTHLIKTRGQQVTLRCSPISGHKSVSWYQQVLGQGPQFIFQYYEKEERGRGNFPDRFSARQFPNYSSELNVNALLLGDSALYLCASSPPYRGQVTGELFFGEGSRLTVL.

The V call is TRBV19, the J call TRBJ2-7; 8 nucleotides line up with TRBD1. CDR3 length: 14 amino acids. With V trimmed by 3 bases and J by 6 bases, 7 bases remained unmatched. CDR1 LNHDA and CDR2 SQIVND come from the germline V gene (reference sequence). CDR3 amino acids: CASSIGTGLGEQYF. The CDR3 bases are TGTGCCAGTAGTATCGGGACAGGATTGGGCGAGCAGTACTTC.